The present T cell receptor (beta chain) was sequenced within a study of blood T cell repertoires in COVID-19. Produced via immunoSEQ multiplex PCR; TCRdb's table is partial and in-frame only. Of roughly 130,000 clones in the sample, 80% were seen once. This clone was counted a single time. This CDR3 has 15 amino acids. Trimming shortened V by 3 bases and J by 3 bases, and 11 bases separated the two germline ends. From germline, CDR1 is KGHSH and CDR2 LQKENI. The origin of this receptor is a man between 70 and 80 years old with acute or convalescent COVID-19. Sequencing was done on a sample of peripheral blood. This chain uses TRBV18 with TRBJ2-2; D may be TRBD2 (5 bases). The chain's CDR3 is CASSPRIGDTGELFF. Written as DNA, the CDR3 is TGTGCCAGCTCACCCAGGATCGGGGACACCGGGGAGCTGTTTTTT.